This T cell receptor (beta chain) is from a study of blood T cell repertoires in COVID-19. Study-wide background: Samples taken during acute and convalescent COVID-19 were collected in the United States, Italy and Spain. The analysed material was cDNA or gDNA that came from T cells, B-cell-depleted T cells, or PBMCs.

The CDR3 covers 14 residues. V dropped 4 bases and J dropped 0; count of bases not matched to a gene: 2. Germline V gene data show CDR1 as SQVTM and CDR2 as ANQGSEA. Methods used by the authors: Amplifying reference gene primers gave estimates of nucleated cell counts. Sequenced by immunoSEQ multiplex PCR; TCRdb stores in-frame clones only, minus some. The V and J calls and the clone size are those of that table, but D and trimming were determined from the DNA. The sample records around 250,000 clones, approximately 85% being singletons. In terms of age and location, participants ranged from roughly 18 to 90 years and lived in about two dozen US areas.

The chain carries TRBV29-1 and TRBJ1-1; 10 bases agree with TRBD1. The sequenced material came from PBMCs or T cells enriched from blood (not recorded which). This sequence was found in a woman in her 50s with acute COVID-19. DNA of the CDR3: TGCAGCGTTGGACAGGGGGCTCTGAACACTGAAGCTTTCTTT. It is translated as CSVGQGALNTEAFF.